Shown below are 10 T cell receptor beta chains from a single sample sequenced in a study of CD8 T cells in Susac syndrome. When the RNA was reverse transcribed, random hexamers were used with an input of roughly 0.5 to 1 ug. Each CDR3 protein gets one entry after TCRdb re-called the immunoSEQ multiplex PCR reads with MiXCR. The sample includes approximately 160,000 distinct CDR3 sequences, just under 95% of them seen just once. The sample consisted of CD4+ T cells from PBMCs. The receptors come from a human donor in good health.

The genes are TRBV13 and TRBJ2-3, with 8 positions matching TRBD1. Germline V CDR1 and CDR2: PRHDT, FYEKMQ (reference sequence). The V gene end was trimmed by 5 bases and the J gene end by 6 bases; junction bases not matched to a gene: 10. The CDR3 runs 15 residues. CDR3 sequence: CASSRMGTGPDTQYF. Here the CDR3 DNA reads TGTGCCAGCAGCCGGATGGGGACAGGTCCTGATACGCAGTATTTT.

This clonotype was seen a few times. The V call is TRBV7-6, the J call TRBJ2-7, with TRBD1 matching 11 bases. Trimming at V came to 3 bases and at J to 4 bases, leaving 2 bases not matched to a gene. This CDR3 has 14 residues. The V gene's germline CDR1 is SGHVS and CDR2 FNYEAQ. CDR3 amino acids: CASSLGQGEYEQYF. For the CDR3, the DNA is TGTGCCAGCAGCTTGGGACAGGGGGAGTACGAGCAGTACTTC.

The genes are TRBV13 and TRBJ2-7; 8 bases match TRBD1. Germline V lookup: CDR1 PRHDT, CDR2 FYEKMQ (reference sequence). Trimming cost V 4 bases and J 2 bases; bases outside gene matches: 10. The length of the CDR3 is 16 residues. In DNA form, the CDR3 reads TGTGCCAGCAGCTCTCTAGGCGGGACAGGCACCTACGAGCAGTACTTC. It translates to CASSSLGGTGTYEQYF.

The rearrangement links TRBV7-2 to TRBJ1-1, with no clear D. Germline lookup yields CDR1 SGHTA and CDR2 FQGNSA. V shed 5 bases and J shed 8 bases, with 18 bases lying between them. The CDR3 covers 14 residues. The CDR3 DNA sequence: TGTGCCAGCAGCCGAGGGCCCCAAGTGTCAGAAGCTTTCTTT. Translation gives CASSRGPQVSEAFF.

The chain links TRBV7-9 to TRBJ1-2; TRBD1 matches at 8 bases. The trim removed 3 bases at V and 8 bases at J, leaving 8 bases unmatched. Germline loops: CDR1 SEHNR, CDR2 FQNEAQ (reference sequence). The length of the CDR3 is 14 residues. The CDR3, as DNA: TGTGCCAGCAGCTTGACGCAGGGGGCTGAAGGCTACACCTTC. Protein sequence: CASSLTQGAEGYTF.

This clonotype was seen just once. The J gene is TRBJ2-3, the V gene TRBV6-5; D is possibly TRBD1 (6 bases). The germline gives CDR1 MNHEY, CDR2 SVGAGI. The CDR3 is made up of 16 amino acids. Trimming stripped 4 bases from V and 2 bases from J, with 16 bases between. DNA of the CDR3: TGTGCCAGCAGTTCCCCCGGACAGCTAACCACAGATACGCAGTATTTT. Translating gives CASSSPGQLTTDTQYF.

The chain links TRBV20-1 to TRBJ1-4; D is ambiguous. V lost 2 bases to trimming and J lost 7 bases, with 11 bases between them. The CDR3 extends over 13 amino acids. Germline V gene lookup returns CDR1 DFQATT and CDR2 SNEGSKA (reference sequence). The CDR3 is CSARTGRVEKLFF. The DNA of the CDR3 is TGCAGTGCTAGAACCGGACGGGTTGAAAAACTGTTTTTT.

The gene calls are TRBV29-1 and TRBJ2-3, with D tentatively TRBD2 (5 bases). Germline CDR1 is SQVTM and CDR2 is ANQGSEA. Trimming removed 7 bases at V and 1 base at J, with 9 bases between. The CDR3 has 12 residues. The CDR3 loop reads CSEADGTDTQYF. DNA of the CDR3: TGCAGCGAAGCGGACGGCACAGATACGCAGTATTTT.

V gene TRBV6-1 combines with J gene TRBJ1-6; D unresolved. The CDR3 totals 15 residues. Germline V gene data show CDR1 as MNHNS and CDR2 as SASEGT. With 2 bases removed from V and 2 bases from J, the gap between germline ends came to 7 bases. In nucleotides, the CDR3 is TGTGCCAGCAGTGAAATCGTAGCCTATAATTCACCCCTCCACTTT. Protein sequence: CASSEIVAYNSPLHF.

The rearrangement links TRBV5-1 to TRBJ2-2, with 7 bases identical to TRBD2. The CDR3 is 15 residues long. The V gene's germline CDR1 is SGHRS and CDR2 YFSETQ. Germline trimming cut 0 bases from V and 5 bases from J; bases unmatched to any gene: 4. The CDR3 nucleotides are TGCGCCAGCAGCTTGGCCCCGGGAGGAACCGGGGAGCTGTTTTTT. Protein: CASSLAPGGTGELFF.